What follows are 3 T cell receptor beta chains derived from one specimen sequenced in a study of blood T cell repertoires in COVID-19. The method was immunoSEQ multiplex PCR; TCRdb's version includes in-frame clones alone and lacks a portion of them. The repertoire holds tens of thousands of clones, over 80% seen once, with about a tenth in the top ten. The sequencing sample was made of peripheral blood. The source of these receptors is a young man with COVID-19, enrolled during active disease.

This chain connects TRBV6-1 to TRBJ2-2; D is unresolved. The CDR3 is 15 residues long. V lost 2 bases and J lost 0, with 7 bases in between. Germline V gene sequence: CDR1 MNHNS, CDR2 SASEGT. In DNA form, the CDR3 reads TGTGCCAGCAGTGAACGTCTCGCGAACACCGGGGAGCTGTTTTTT. Translation gives CASSERLANTGELFF.

This chain connects TRBV4-2 to TRBJ2-5; 8 bases are shared with TRBD2. Trimming cost V 4 bases and J 6 bases; bases outside gene matches: 13. CDR3 length equals 16 residues. Germline V CDR1 and CDR2: LGHNA, YNFKEQ. The CDR3 reads CASSRGVQAGEKTQYF. CDR3 nucleotide sequence: TGTGCCAGCAGCCGGGGGGTGCAAGCGGGAGAGAAGACCCAGTACTTC.

This chain uses TRBV19 with TRBJ1-1, with TRBD1 matching 7 bases. The germline gives CDR1 LNHDA, CDR2 SQIVND (reference sequence). This CDR3 region has 16 residues. Unmatched junction bases numbered 12, after V lost 4 bases and J lost 4 bases. The CDR3 is CASSTPGQRPFTEAFF. Written as DNA, the CDR3 is TGTGCCAGTAGTACCCCGGGACAGCGACCTTTCACTGAAGCTTTCTTT.